Many counts were recorded for the clone carrying this T cell receptor (beta chain). Its target is not known. These data belong to a study of T cells in Graves' hyperthyroidism and ophthalmopathy. V was clipped by 0 bases and J by 8 bases, with 10 bases between them. The CDR3 totals 13 residues. CDR1 and CDR2 (germline): SGHVS, FNYEAQ. The definition of stable Graves' hyperthyroidism was no ophthalmopathy progression within 18 months. It was around 10 ml of fresh peripheral blood that supplied the PBMCs. Template material for amplifying TCR beta CDR3 regions consisted of RNA transcripts. The HTBI set primed first-round TCR CDR3 RT-PCR. One entry per CDR3 protein, called by TCRdb with MiXCR from the multiplex PCR reads. This table has 750,000 to 900,000 distinct CDR3 sequences, roughly 40% appearing once. Study-level points and caveats: Before onset, by a median of approximately 6.8 months, the model predicted ophthalmopathy. Blood samples included most of the expanded thyroid clonotypes exceeding 0.001.

Sequenced: blood. This chain joins TRBV7-6 and TRBJ1-2, with D uncertain. The sequence was collected from a man between 18 and 29 years old with Graves' hyperthyroidism. CDR3 residues: CASSLAALEGYTF. The CDR3 DNA reads as TGTGCCAGCAGCTTAGCTGCCTTGGAGGGCTACACCTTC.